The 28 T cell receptor beta chains reported below all come from one sample, sequenced in a study of shared clonotypes between healthy human individuals. Naive CD8 cells were CD45RO-negative, positively selected for CCR7, excluding terminally differentiated effector memory CD45RA+ cells. The protocol was immunoSEQ multiplex PCR, while the TCRdb copy is restricted to in-frame clones and leaves out a portion. The sample carries a few million clones, about 94% recorded once. Sequencing input: naive CD8+ T cells from PBMCs. The receptor set was obtained from a man between 18 and 29 years old in good health. Some clones in this sample may be carry-over from other donors' samples.

The chain combines TRBV6-1 with TRBJ1-5; TRBD1 might be the D (5 bases). The ends were cut back, 6 bases at V and 2 bases at J, with 11 bases in the middle. Germline V gene lookup returns CDR1 MNHNS and CDR2 SASEGT. This CDR3 is built from 14 residues. CDR3 DNA sequence: TGTGCCAGCAGGGAACGAGGGGGCAATCAGCCCCAGCATTTT. This sequence encodes CASRERGGNQPQHF.

The chain joins TRBV27 to TRBJ2-5; possibly TRBD1 for D (5 bases). The CDR3 contains 14 residues. The germline CDR1 and CDR2 sequences are MNHEY and SMNVEV (reference sequence). With 0 bases removed from V and 4 bases from J, the gap between germline ends came to 9 bases. CDR3 amino acids: CASSLSTGVETQYF. The CDR3 coding sequence is TGTGCCAGCAGTTTATCAACAGGTGTAGAGACCCAGTACTTC.

This chain connects TRBV4-1 to TRBJ2-7; 9 bases match TRBD2. The J segment lost 5 bases and the V segment lost 2 bases, leaving 4 bases of the junction unmatched. There are 14 residues in the CDR3. In germline, CDR1 is MGHRA, CDR2 YSYEKL. The chain's CDR3 is CASSQPGLAHEQYF. The CDR3 coding sequence is TGCGCCAGCAGCCAACCGGGACTAGCACACGAGCAGTACTTC.

The chain links TRBV7-9 to TRBJ2-3; possibly TRBD2 for D (6 bases). This CDR3 has 16 residues. V was shortened by 4 bases and J by 2 bases, with 16 bases between the two germline ends. Germline V gene lookup returns CDR1 SEHNR and CDR2 FQNEAQ (reference sequence). CDR3 nucleotide sequence: TGTGCCAGCAGCTCAAGGGGCCCGGGGGACACAGATACGCAGTATTTT. This codes for CASSSRGPGDTDTQYF.

This clone was seen only once. This CDR3 is also generated by other DNA sequences in the sample. V usage is TRBV28 and J usage is TRBJ1-5; D is ambiguous. Looked up from germline, CDR1 is MDHEN and CDR2 is SYDVKM. V was clipped by 6 bases and J by 4 bases, with 4 bases between them. The CDR3 runs to 11 residues. This chain's CDR3 is CASSRNQPQHF. The CDR3 nucleotides are TGTGCCAGCAGCCGAAATCAGCCCCAGCATTTT.

V and J are TRBV9 and TRBJ2-1, with TRBD2 matching 11 bases. Germline V CDR1 and CDR2: SGDLS, YYNGEE. Unmatched junction bases numbered 5, after V lost 2 bases and J lost 4 bases. The CDR3 has 16 amino acids. This CDR3 is CASSVFSGRAYNEQFF. CDR3 DNA sequence: TGTGCCAGCAGCGTTTTTAGCGGGAGGGCTTACAATGAGCAGTTCTTC.

The J gene is TRBJ2-1, the V gene TRBV27; no clear D gene. Trimming cost V 3 bases and J 9 bases, with 24 bases left between them. Germline-derived CDR1 and CDR2 are MNHEY and SMNVEV (reference sequence). The CDR3 runs to 17 residues. CDR3 sequence: CASSLVYPVAAAPEQFF. The CDR3 bases are TGTGCCAGCAGTTTGGTATACCCTGTCGCCGCGGCGCCTGAGCAGTTCTTC.

The chain employs TRBV13 and TRBJ1-1; D not certain. CDR3 length equals 16 residues. V dropped 4 bases and J dropped 2 bases, with 17 bases sitting between them. Germline loops: CDR1 PRHDT, CDR2 FYEKMQ (reference sequence). CDR3 protein: CASSSERGIENTEAFF. CDR3 DNA: TGTGCCAGCAGCTCCGAGCGGGGAATTGAAAACACTGAAGCTTTCTTT.

As concerns this clone: Within the sample, other DNA sequences also encode this same CDR3. This chain links TRBV29-1 with TRBJ2-2; D might be TRBD1 (6 bases). Trimming took off 7 bases at V and 3 bases at J, with 12 bases between the two ends. The CDR3 consists of 13 residues. The germline V gene encodes CDR1 SQVTM and CDR2 ANQGSEA. The CDR3 nucleotides read TGCAGCGCAAGAGGGGGAGACACCGGGGAGCTGTTTTTT. Its protein is CSARGGDTGELFF.

The rearrangement links TRBV18 to TRBJ1-1; D call uncertain. CDR1 is KGHSH and CDR2 is LQKENI in the germline V gene. The V end was cut by 3 bases, the J end by 1 base, with 9 bases between. The CDR3 covers 14 residues. In DNA form, the CDR3 reads TGTGCCAGCTCACCTCAGTCTACGAACACTGAAGCTTTCTTT. It yields the protein CASSPQSTNTEAFF.

The rearrangement uses TRBV19 and TRBJ1-2; D not certain. The germline gives CDR1 LNHDA, CDR2 SQIVND (reference sequence). V dropped 1 base and J dropped 4 bases, with 19 bases sitting between them. The CDR3 has 17 amino acids. The CDR3 sequence is CASSIGPGPSPGYGYTF. The DNA for the CDR3 is TGTGCCAGTAGTATAGGACCCGGGCCCAGTCCTGGCTATGGCTACACCTTC.

The gene calls are TRBV13 and TRBJ2-2, with TRBD1 matching over 7 bases. The V segment lost 5 bases and the J segment 2 bases; nucleotides outside the gene matches: 5. The CDR3 length is 15 residues. The germline CDR1 and CDR2 sequences are PRHDT and FYEKMQ (reference sequence). For the CDR3, the DNA is TGTGCCAGCAGCCAAAGACAGGGCAACACCGGGGAGCTGTTTTTT. Its translation: CASSQRQGNTGELFF.

The gene calls are TRBV6-1 and TRBJ2-3, with D unresolved. Trimming removed 6 bases at V and 2 bases at J, with 12 bases between. The germline V gene has CDR1 MNHNS and CDR2 SASEGT. CDR3 length: 14 residues. The CDR3 DNA follows: TGTGCCAGCAGAGGTGGGCATTACACAGATACGCAGTATTTT. Protein sequence: CASRGGHYTDTQYF.

The genes are TRBV5-4 and TRBJ1-3; no reliable D call. The CDR3 spans 16 residues. Trimming removed 4 bases at V and 2 bases at J, with 16 bases between. Germline V lookup: CDR1 SGHNT, CDR2 YYREEE (reference sequence). The DNA of the CDR3 is TGTGCCAGCAGCACTTATCAAAACAGTCCTGGAAACACCATATATTTT. Protein: CASSTYQNSPGNTIYF.

This clone was seen a few times. This chain uses TRBV7-9 with TRBJ1-5; 8 nucleotides match TRBD1. CDR3 length equals 15 residues. The germline gives CDR1 SEHNR, CDR2 FQNEAQ (reference sequence). V gave up 5 bases and J gave up 7 bases; unmatched junction bases: 10. Here the CDR3 reads CASSPGQGGVQPQHF. The DNA of the CDR3 is TGTGCCAGCAGCCCCGGACAGGGCGGGGTGCAGCCCCAGCATTTT.

In regard to this clone: The sample holds other DNA sequences that translate to the same CDR3. J is TRBJ2-1 and V is TRBV11-2; D remains ambiguous. The CDR3 totals 15 residues. Trimming shortened V by 0 bases and J by 0 bases, and 6 bases separated the two germline ends. The germline V gene has CDR1 SGHAT and CDR2 FQNNGV. The DNA of the CDR3 is TGTGCCAGCAGCTTAGAACACAGCTCCTACAATGAGCAGTTCTTC. The encoded protein is CASSLEHSSYNEQFF.

This sequence joins TRBV6-1 and TRBJ2-5; D uncertain. CDR1 and CDR2 (germline): MNHNS, SASEGT. The germline V and J ends were trimmed by 2 bases and 2 bases, with 18 bases remaining between them. The CDR3 runs 17 residues. The DNA of the CDR3 is TGTGCCAGCAGTGAACGGACGTGGGAAACATTACAAGAGACCCAGTACTTC. This encodes CASSERTWETLQETQYF.

The rearrangement joins TRBV4-1 to TRBJ1-1; D is undetermined. Per the germline V gene, CDR1 is MGHRA and CDR2 is YSYEKL. Trimming pared 3 bases from V and 0 bases from J, leaving 11 bases between. This CDR3 contains 15 residues. DNA for the CDR3: TGCGCCAGCAGCCATGATAAGAGGATGAACACTGAAGCTTTCTTT. Protein sequence: CASSHDKRMNTEAFF.

This clone was picked up one time. This CDR3 is also generated by other DNA sequences in the sample. This sequence joins TRBV9 and TRBJ1-2; possible D gene TRBD1, 5 bases. The V gene's germline CDR1 is SGDLS and CDR2 YYNGEE. The V gene lost 2 bases and the J gene lost 0 bases, with 11 bases spanning the gap. The CDR3 runs 15 residues. DNA of the CDR3: TGTGCCAGCAGCGTGGGTGGGACGGCTAACTATGGCTACACCTTC. Translation: CASSVGGTANYGYTF.

The chain combines TRBV5-6 with TRBJ2-7; TRBD2 is a possible D gene (6 bases). Trimming left V 4 bases short and J 9 bases short, with 14 bases between. The CDR3 has 12 residues. Germline values: CDR1 SGHDT, CDR2 YYEEEE. CDR3 in amino acids: CASSGGTSRQYF. CDR3 DNA sequence: TGTGCCAGCAGCGGCGGGACGTCCCGGCAGTACTTC.

The rearrangement joins TRBV5-6 to TRBJ1-1, with a tentative D call TRBD1 (5 bases). The CDR3 contains 14 residues. Trimming shortened V by 1 base and J by 5 bases, and 12 bases separated the two germline ends. CDR1 and CDR2 from the germline V gene are SGHDT and YYEEEE. The CDR3, as DNA: TGTGCCAGCAGCTTGCAGGGAGGATGGACTGAAGCTTTCTTT. Encoded protein: CASSLQGGWTEAFF. Full variable domain (rest looked up from reference TRBV5-6 and TRBJ1-1): DAGVTQSPTHLIKTRGQQVTLRCSPKSGHDTVSWYQQALGQGPQFIFQYYEEEERQRGNFPDRFSGHQFPNYSSELNVNALLLGDSALYLCASSLQGGWTEAFFGQGTRLTVV.

The chain combines TRBV14 with TRBJ2-3; 10 bases agree with TRBD2. Germline CDR1 is SGHDN and CDR2 is FVKESK. V lost 1 base and J lost 5; bases outside the gene matches: 6. The CDR3 totals 16 residues. CDR3 nucleotide sequence: TGTGCCAGCAGCCAAGTCCCAGCGGGAGGGGAAGATACGCAGTATTTT. Protein product: CASSQVPAGGEDTQYF. Drawing the rest from reference TRBV14 and TRBJ2-3, the complete variable domain is EAGVTQFPSHSVIEKGQTVTLRCDPISGHDNLYWYRRVMGKEIKFLLHFVKESKQDESGMPNNRFLAERTGGTYSTLKVQPAELEDSGVYFCASSQVPAGGEDTQYFGPGTRLTVL.

The rearrangement joins TRBV27 to TRBJ2-1; tentative D call: TRBD2 (5 bases). Deletions cut 0 bases from V and 12 bases from J, with 12 bases between. Germline-derived CDR1 and CDR2 are MNHEY and SMNVEV (reference sequence). CDR3 length: 13 amino acids. CDR3 in amino acids: CASSLSRTLGQFF. The CDR3 nucleotides are TGTGCCAGCAGTTTATCCCGGACTTTAGGGCAGTTCTTC.

The chain has TRBV11-3 and TRBJ2-1; no clear D gene. Trimming left V 1 base short and J 0 bases short, with 13 bases between. The CDR3 has 17 amino acids. Germline assignment: CDR1 SGHNT and CDR2 YENEEA. DNA for the CDR3: TGTGCCAGCAGCTTAGCTTACCCTGTCAGCTCCTACAATGAGCAGTTCTTC. This gives the protein CASSLAYPVSSYNEQFF.

CDR3: CASSQDFRVGTATYEQYF. Here the CDR3 DNA reads TGTGCCAGCAGCCAAGATTTTAGGGTCGGGACAGCCACCTACGAGCAGTACTTC. The chain carries TRBV4-2 and TRBJ2-7; 7 bases match TRBD1. The CDR3 has 18 residues. Trimming cost V 0 bases and J 2 bases; bases outside gene matches: 13. Germline V lookup: CDR1 LGHNA, CDR2 YNFKEQ.

Of note for this clone: Other DNA sequences within the sample encode an identical CDR3. V usage is TRBV27 and J usage is TRBJ2-7, with TRBD1 matching 7 bases. The V gene end was trimmed by 5 bases and the J gene end by 3 bases; junction bases not matched to a gene: 7. The CDR3 is 14 residues long. Germline-derived CDR1 and CDR2 are MNHEY and SMNVEV (reference sequence). The CDR3 sequence is CASSPRQGYYEQYF. The CDR3 bases are TGTGCCAGCAGTCCCCGACAGGGATACTACGAGCAGTACTTC.

As to this clone: Other DNA sequences from this sample encode an identical CDR3 as well. DNA of the CDR3: TGTGCCAGCTCCCCCTTGGGCCAGCCCCAGCATTTT. This encodes CASSPLGQPQHF. This chain uses TRBV5-6 with TRBJ1-5; D gene ambiguous. The CDR3 runs to 12 residues. Trimming removed 7 bases at V and 7 bases at J, with 12 bases between. The germline V gene encodes CDR1 SGHDT and CDR2 YYEEEE.

This chain links TRBV28 with TRBJ2-3, with unresolved D. CDR1 is MDHEN, CDR2 SYDVKM, per germline. V lost 5 bases, J lost 7 bases, and 16 bases lay in between. This CDR3 is built from 14 residues. The CDR3 protein is CASSPQAVLNTQYF. DNA for the CDR3: TGTGCCAGCAGTCCCCAGGCGGTGCTCAATACGCAGTATTTT.